This T cell receptor (beta chain) was observed in a study of human T cells and chemical hapten exposure. The CDR3 covers 15 residues. CDR1 SGHTA and CDR2 FQGNSA come from the germline V gene. Trimming took 2 bases from V and 1 from J, leaving 10 bases between them. This clonotype was seen a few times. TCRdb reanalysed the RACE reads using MiXCR and keeps one entry per CDR3 protein. The profile covers about 77,000 distinct CDR3 sequences, with around 9.4% appearing a single time and 1.7% taken by the ten largest. Indicated time point: healthy volunteer bleed at 6 weeks. Total RNA came from unfractionated whole blood.

The sample was whole blood. The chain employs TRBV7-2 and TRBJ2-3, with D perhaps TRBD2 (7 bases). The TCR was taken from a female donor in good health. Some clones in this sample may be carry-over from other donors' samples. In DNA form, the CDR3 reads TGTGCCAGCAGCTTATGGGGGGGCCGCACAGATACGCAGTATTTT. This codes for CASSLWGGRTDTQYF.